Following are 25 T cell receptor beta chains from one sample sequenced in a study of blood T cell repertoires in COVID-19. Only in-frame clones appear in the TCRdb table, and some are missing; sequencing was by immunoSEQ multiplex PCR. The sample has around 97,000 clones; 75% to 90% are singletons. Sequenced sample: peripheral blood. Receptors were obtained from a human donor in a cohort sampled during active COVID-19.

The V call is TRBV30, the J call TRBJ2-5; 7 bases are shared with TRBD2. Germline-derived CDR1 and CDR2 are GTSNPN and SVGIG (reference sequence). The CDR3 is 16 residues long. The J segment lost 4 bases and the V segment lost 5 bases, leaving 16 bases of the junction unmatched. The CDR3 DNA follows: TGTGCCTGGCACATAATAGGGCCTGGGGGGGGAGAGACCCAGTACTTC. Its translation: CAWHIIGPGGGETQYF.

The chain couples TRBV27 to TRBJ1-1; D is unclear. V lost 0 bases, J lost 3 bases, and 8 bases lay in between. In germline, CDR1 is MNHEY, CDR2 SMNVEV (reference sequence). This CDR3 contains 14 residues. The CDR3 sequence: CASSLSRGYTEAFF. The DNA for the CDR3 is TGTGCCAGCAGTTTATCGAGAGGCTACACTGAAGCTTTCTTT.

CDR3 in amino acids: CASSLSGGQGSTMNTEAFF. The CDR3 bases are TGTGCCAGCAGTTTATCGGGGGGACAGGGGAGTACAATGAACACTGAAGCTTTCTTT. This chain joins TRBV27 and TRBJ1-1, with 10 nucleotides matching TRBD1. Germline loops: CDR1 MNHEY, CDR2 SMNVEV (reference sequence). This CDR3 is built from 19 residues. J lost 0 bases, V lost 0 bases, and 10 bases had no gene match.

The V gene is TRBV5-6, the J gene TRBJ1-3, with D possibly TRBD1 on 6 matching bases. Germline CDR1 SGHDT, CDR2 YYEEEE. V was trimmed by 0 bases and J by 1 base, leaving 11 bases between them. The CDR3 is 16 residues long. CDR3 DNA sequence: TGTGCCAGCAGCTTGGTAGGGGGAAGGTCTGGAAACACCATATATTTT. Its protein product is CASSLVGGRSGNTIYF.

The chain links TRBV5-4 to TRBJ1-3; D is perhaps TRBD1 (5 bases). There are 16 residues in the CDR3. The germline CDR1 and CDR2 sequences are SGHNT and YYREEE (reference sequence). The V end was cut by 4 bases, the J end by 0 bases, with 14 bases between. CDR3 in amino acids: CASSIGQVTSGNTIYF. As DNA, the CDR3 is TGTGCCAGCAGCATCGGACAAGTAACCTCTGGAAACACCATATATTTT.

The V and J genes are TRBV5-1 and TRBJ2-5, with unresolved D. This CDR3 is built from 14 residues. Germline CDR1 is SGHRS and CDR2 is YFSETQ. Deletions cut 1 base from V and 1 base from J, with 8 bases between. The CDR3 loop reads CASSLPQAQETQYF. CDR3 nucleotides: TGCGCCAGCAGCTTGCCCCAAGCCCAAGAGACCCAGTACTTC. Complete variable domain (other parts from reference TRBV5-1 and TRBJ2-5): KAGVTQTPRYLIKTRGQQVTLSCSPISGHRSVSWYQQTPGQGLQFLFEYFSETQRNKGNFPGRFSGRQFSNSRSEMNVSTLELGDSALYLCASSLPQAQETQYFGPGTRLLVL.

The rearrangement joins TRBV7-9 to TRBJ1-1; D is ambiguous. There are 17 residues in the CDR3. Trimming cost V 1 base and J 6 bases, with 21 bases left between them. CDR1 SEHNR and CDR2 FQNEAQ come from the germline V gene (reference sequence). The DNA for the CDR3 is TGTGCCAGCAGCTTAGTCTCCCCCGGGGTGATATTTCCTGAAGCTTTCTTT. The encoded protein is CASSLVSPGVIFPEAFF. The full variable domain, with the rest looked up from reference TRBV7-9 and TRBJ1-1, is DTGVSQNPRHKITKRGQNVTFRCDPISEHNRLYWYRQTLGQGPEFLTYFQNEAQLEKSRLLSDRFSAERPKGSFSTLEIQRTEQGDSAMYLCASSLVSPGVIFPEAFFGQGTRLTVV.

CDR3 residues: CASRGRGHSYEQYF. The CDR3, as DNA: TGTGCCAGCAGAGGCAGGGGCCACTCCTACGAGCAGTACTTC. The rearrangement uses TRBV2 and TRBJ2-7, with TRBD1 as a possible D gene (6 bases). V dropped 6 bases and J dropped 0 bases, with 12 bases sitting between them. Germline lookup yields CDR1 SNHLY and CDR2 FYNNEI. The CDR3 consists of 14 residues.

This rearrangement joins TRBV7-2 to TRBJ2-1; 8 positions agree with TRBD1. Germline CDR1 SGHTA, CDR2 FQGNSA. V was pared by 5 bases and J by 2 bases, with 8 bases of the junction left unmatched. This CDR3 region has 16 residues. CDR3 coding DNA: TGTGCCAGCAGCACACGGACAGGGATCACCTACAATGAGCAGTTCTTC. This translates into CASSTRTGITYNEQFF.

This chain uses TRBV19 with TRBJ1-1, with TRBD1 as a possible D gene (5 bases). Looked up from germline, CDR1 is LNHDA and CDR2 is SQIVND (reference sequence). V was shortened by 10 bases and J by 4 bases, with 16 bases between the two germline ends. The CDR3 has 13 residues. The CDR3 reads CATRGLGGTEAFF. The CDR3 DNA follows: TGTGCCACCAGAGGCCTGGGGGGCACTGAAGCTTTCTTT. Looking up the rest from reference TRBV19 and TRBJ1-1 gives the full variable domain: DGGITQSPKYLFRKEGQNVTLSCEQNLNHDAMYWYRQDPGQGLRLIYYSQIVNDFQKGDIAEGYSVSREKKESFPLTVTSAQKNPTAFYLCATRGLGGTEAFFGQGTRLTVV.

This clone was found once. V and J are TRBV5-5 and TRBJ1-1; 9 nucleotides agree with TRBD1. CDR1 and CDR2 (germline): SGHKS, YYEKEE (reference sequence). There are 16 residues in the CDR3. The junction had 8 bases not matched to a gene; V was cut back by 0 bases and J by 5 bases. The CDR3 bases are TGTGCCAGCAGCTTGGCCCCGGGACAGGGAGGGACTGAAGCTTTCTTT. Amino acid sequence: CASSLAPGQGGTEAFF.

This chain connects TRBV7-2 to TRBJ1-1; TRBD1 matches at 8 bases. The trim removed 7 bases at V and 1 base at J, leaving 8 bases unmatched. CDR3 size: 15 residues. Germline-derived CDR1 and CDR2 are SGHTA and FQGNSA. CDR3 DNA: TGTGCCAGCAAAGGAGACAGGGGATCGAACACTGAAGCTTTCTTT. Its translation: CASKGDRGSNTEAFF.

The CDR3, as DNA: TGTGCCAGCAGCCTCCGCGGGCTAGCGGGGGGAACCAACACCGGGGAGCTGTTTTTT. It yields the protein CASSLRGLAGGTNTGELFF. The rearrangement uses TRBV5-6 and TRBJ2-2; TRBD2 matches 11 bases. Germline values: CDR1 SGHDT, CDR2 YYEEEE. The CDR3 consists of 19 residues. J lost 2 bases, V lost 4 bases, and 13 bases had no gene match.

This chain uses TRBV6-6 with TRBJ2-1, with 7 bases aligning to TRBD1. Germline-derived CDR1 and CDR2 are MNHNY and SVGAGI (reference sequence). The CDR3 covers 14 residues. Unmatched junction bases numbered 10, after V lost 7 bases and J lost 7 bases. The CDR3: CASKGQGVRNEQFF. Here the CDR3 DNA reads TGTGCCAGCAAGGGTCAGGGGGTGAGGAATGAGCAGTTCTTC.

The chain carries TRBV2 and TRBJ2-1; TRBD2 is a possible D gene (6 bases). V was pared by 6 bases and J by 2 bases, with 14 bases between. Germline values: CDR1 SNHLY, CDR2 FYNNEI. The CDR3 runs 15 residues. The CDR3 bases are TGTGCCAGCAGAGAACTAGCAGGTGCCTACAATGAGCAGTTCTTC. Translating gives CASRELAGAYNEQFF.

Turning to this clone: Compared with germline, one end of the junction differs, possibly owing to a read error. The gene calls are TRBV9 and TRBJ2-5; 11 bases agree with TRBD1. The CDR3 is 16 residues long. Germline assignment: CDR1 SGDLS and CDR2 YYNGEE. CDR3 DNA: TGTGCCAGCCGCGTAGGGCGGGACAGGGGGGGAGAGACCCAGTACTTC. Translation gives CASRVGRDRGGETQYF.

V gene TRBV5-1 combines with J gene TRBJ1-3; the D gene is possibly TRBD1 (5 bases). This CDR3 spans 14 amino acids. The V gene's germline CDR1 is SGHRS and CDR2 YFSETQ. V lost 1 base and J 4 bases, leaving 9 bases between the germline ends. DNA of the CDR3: TGCGCCAGCAGCTTGATAGGGGAAGGAAACACCATATATTTT. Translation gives CASSLIGEGNTIYF.

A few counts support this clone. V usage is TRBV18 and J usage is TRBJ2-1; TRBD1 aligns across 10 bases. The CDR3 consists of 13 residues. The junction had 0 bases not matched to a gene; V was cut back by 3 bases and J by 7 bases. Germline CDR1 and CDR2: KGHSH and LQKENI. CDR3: CASSPDRGNEQFF. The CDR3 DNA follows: TGTGCCAGCTCACCGGACAGGGGGAATGAGCAGTTCTTC.

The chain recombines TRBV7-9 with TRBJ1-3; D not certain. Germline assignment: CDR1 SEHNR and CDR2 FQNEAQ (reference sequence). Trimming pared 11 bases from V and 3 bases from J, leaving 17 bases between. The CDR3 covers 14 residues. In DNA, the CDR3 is TGTGCCTTTACGGGTCGGAAAGATGGAAACACCATATATTTT. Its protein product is CAFTGRKDGNTIYF.

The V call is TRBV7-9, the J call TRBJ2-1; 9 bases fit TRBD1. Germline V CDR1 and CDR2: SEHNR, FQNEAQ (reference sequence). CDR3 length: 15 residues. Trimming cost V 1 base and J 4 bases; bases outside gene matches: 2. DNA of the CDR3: TGTGCCAGCAGCTTAGGACAGGGGGTATACAATGAGCAGTTCTTC. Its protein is CASSLGQGVYNEQFF.

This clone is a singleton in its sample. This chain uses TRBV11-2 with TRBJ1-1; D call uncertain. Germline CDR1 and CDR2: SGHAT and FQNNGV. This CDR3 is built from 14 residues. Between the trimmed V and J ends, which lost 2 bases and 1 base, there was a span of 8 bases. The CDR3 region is CASSLSVSNTEAFF. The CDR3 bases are TGTGCCAGCAGCTTATCCGTCTCGAACACTGAAGCTTTCTTT.

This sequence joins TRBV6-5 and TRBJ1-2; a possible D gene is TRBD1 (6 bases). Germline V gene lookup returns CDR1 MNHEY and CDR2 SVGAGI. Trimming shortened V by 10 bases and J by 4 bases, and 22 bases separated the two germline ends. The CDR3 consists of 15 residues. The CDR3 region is CATSSPRQATYGYTF. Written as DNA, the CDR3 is TGTGCCACCTCCTCTCCCAGACAGGCAACCTATGGCTACACCTTC.

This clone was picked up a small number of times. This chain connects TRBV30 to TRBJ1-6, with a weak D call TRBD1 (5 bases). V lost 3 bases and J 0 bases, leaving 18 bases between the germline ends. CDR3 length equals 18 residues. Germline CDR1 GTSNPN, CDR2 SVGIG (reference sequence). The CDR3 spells CAWRRSREGSSYNSPLHF. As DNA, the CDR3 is TGTGCCTGGAGGAGGAGCCGGGAGGGGAGCTCCTATAATTCACCCCTCCACTTT.

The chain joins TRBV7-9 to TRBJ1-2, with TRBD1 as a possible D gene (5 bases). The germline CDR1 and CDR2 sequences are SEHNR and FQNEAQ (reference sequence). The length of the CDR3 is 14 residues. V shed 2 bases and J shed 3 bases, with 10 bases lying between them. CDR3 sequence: CASSLNRRDYGYTF. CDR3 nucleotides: TGTGCCAGCAGCTTAAACAGGAGGGACTATGGCTACACCTTC.

Here the CDR3 DNA reads TGTGCCAGCATATTATGGGGCCCTAGGACTGAAGCTTTCTTT. This sequence encodes CASILWGPRTEAFF. This chain connects TRBV27 to TRBJ1-1; possible D gene TRBD1, 5 bases. Germline-derived CDR1 and CDR2 are MNHEY and SMNVEV (reference sequence). The V and J ends lost 7 bases and 5 bases respectively, with 17 bases between them. CDR3 length equals 14 residues.